The 11 T cell receptor beta chains given below trace back to one sample, sequenced in a study of beta chain features in type 1 diabetes. Reverse transcribing all isolated RNA meant expressed TCRB transcripts were sequenced. Some clones are missing from TCRdb's copy, which holds only in-frame ones; the method was immunoSEQ multiplex PCR. Among 620,000 or so clones listed, around a sixth were seen once. Sequencing used naive CD4+ T cells from blood. These receptors originate from a man aged 18 to 35 in good health.

The CDR3 DNA sequence: TGTGCCTGGGACGGGACAGGGCTTCGCGCCTACGAGCAGTACTTC. It yields the protein CAWDGTGLRAYEQYF. V is TRBV30 and J is TRBJ2-7, with TRBD1 identical over 9 bases. The V gene end was trimmed by 5 bases and the J gene end by 2 bases; junction bases not matched to a gene: 10. The CDR3 covers 15 residues. Per the germline V gene, CDR1 is GTSNPN and CDR2 is SVGIG (reference sequence).

The V and J genes are TRBV9 and TRBJ2-5; 8 nucleotides match TRBD1. This CDR3 is 17 amino acids long. Trimming at V came to 0 bases and at J to 2 bases, leaving 9 bases not matched to a gene. Looked up from germline, CDR1 is SGDLS and CDR2 is YYNGEE. CDR3 bases: TGTGCCAGCAGCGTAGCCATCCGGACAGGGAATCAAGAGACCCAGTACTTC. It translates to CASSVAIRTGNQETQYF.

The chain carries TRBV19 and TRBJ2-2, with a weak D call TRBD1 (6 bases). The germline V gene encodes CDR1 LNHDA and CDR2 SQIVND (reference sequence). The CDR3 has 15 residues. V lost 3 bases, J lost 1 base, and 9 bases lay in between. DNA of the CDR3: TGTGCCAGTAGTATTCTGACAGGGAACACCGGGGAGCTGTTTTTT. This translates into CASSILTGNTGELFF.

The gene calls are TRBV9 and TRBJ1-4, with D unclear. V was trimmed by 4 bases and J by 7 bases, leaving 17 bases between them. The CDR3 totals 15 residues. In germline, CDR1 is SGDLS, CDR2 YYNGEE. The CDR3 region is CASSSGQVRAEKLFF. The CDR3 DNA follows: TGTGCCAGCAGCTCGGGCCAGGTCCGTGCTGAAAAACTGTTTTTT.

The chain joins TRBV4-3 to TRBJ2-1; D unresolved. CDR1 and CDR2 from the germline V gene are LGHNA and YSLEER. This CDR3 region has 18 residues. The V end was cut by 1 base, the J end by 0 bases, with 16 bases between. This CDR3 is CASSQGVFKDLSYNEQFF. In DNA, the CDR3 is TGCGCCAGCAGCCAAGGAGTTTTCAAGGACCTCTCCTACAATGAGCAGTTCTTC.

This clone was recorded a few times. CDR3 coding DNA: TGTGCCAGCAGCCCCCTAGCGGGAGTATCTGTCGAGCAGTACTTC. This translates into CASSPLAGVSVEQYF. The chain is built from TRBV9 and TRBJ2-7, with 10 nucleotides matching TRBD2. The J segment lost 6 bases and the V segment lost 4 bases, leaving 10 bases of the junction unmatched. Germline CDR1 is SGDLS and CDR2 is YYNGEE. The CDR3 spans 15 residues.

This chain links TRBV5-4 with TRBJ2-6; 13 bases match TRBD2. Losses at the gene ends were 4 bases for V and 0 bases for J; bases not matched to a gene: 10. Germline V lookup: CDR1 SGHNT, CDR2 YYREEE (reference sequence). The CDR3 contains 20 residues. CDR3 sequence reads: CASSERLAGGLSSGANVLTF. CDR3 in DNA: TGTGCCAGCAGCGAGAGACTAGCGGGAGGCCTAAGCTCTGGGGCCAACGTCCTGACTTTC.

There are a few counts of this clone. The V gene is TRBV5-1, the J gene TRBJ2-5; 7 nucleotides line up with TRBD1. This CDR3 contains 15 residues. J lost 6 bases, V lost 2 bases, and 10 bases had no gene match. Germline CDR1 is SGHRS and CDR2 is YFSETQ. CDR3 DNA sequence: TGCGCCAGCAGCTTACACTCGGACAGGCGCCAGACCCAGTACTTC. The encoded protein is CASSLHSDRRQTQYF.

This clone has more than one count but fewer than ten. The chain joins TRBV2 to TRBJ1-3; D call uncertain. V lost 6 bases to trimming and J lost 3 bases, with 15 bases between them. This CDR3 contains 15 residues. The germline CDR1 and CDR2 sequences are SNHLY and FYNNEI. The chain's CDR3 is CASRSDGSLGNTIYF. The CDR3, as DNA: TGTGCCAGCAGAAGCGACGGATCCCTTGGAAACACCATATATTTT.

The chain uses TRBV2 and TRBJ2-7; TRBD1 is a possible D gene (6 bases). This CDR3 region has 16 residues. Trimming removed 3 bases at V and 5 bases at J, with 20 bases between. Germline CDR1 SNHLY, CDR2 FYNNEI. CDR3 sequence reads: CASSDYPLTGKHEQYF. For the CDR3, the DNA is TGTGCCAGCAGTGATTACCCTCTCACAGGGAAGCACGAGCAGTACTTC.

The table lists this clone with many counts. The sample carries other DNA sequences with the same CDR3. The CDR3 DNA reads as TGTGCCAGCAGCTTGTCCTACAATGAGCAGTTCTTC. Its protein is CASSLSYNEQFF. The chain has TRBV7-9 and TRBJ2-1, with D hard to call. The length of the CDR3 is 12 residues. Germline CDR1 is SEHNR and CDR2 is FQNEAQ (reference sequence). Trimming removed 3 bases from V and 1 base from J, with 1 base in between.